This entry describes one TCR beta chain. This entry belongs to a study of blood T cells in healthy people across ages. PCR was performed a second time for roughly 7 to 11 cycles using a sample-barcoded 5' primer and a J-beta primer mix. TCRdb independently ran MiXCR on the 5' RACE reads; one entry per CDR3 protein. The sample has 600,000 to 1,000,000 distinct CDR3 sequences; around 25% are singletons. V was pared by 8 bases and J by 6 bases, with 8 bases of the junction left unmatched. The CDR3 covers 13 residues. Per germline, CDR1 SNHLY and CDR2 FYNNEI. These data were also filed under a second study, of T cells of mothers and their children. That work states: Every mother supplied over 8 million TCR beta CDR3 reads and every child about 3 million.

The chain uses TRBV2 and TRBJ1-1, with 8 positions matching TRBD1. Material for sequencing was blood. The source is a boy younger than 18 in good health. CDR3 coding DNA: TGTGCCAGCCGGAACAGGGGGATCGCTGAAGCTTTCTTT. It yields the protein CASRNRGIAEAFF.